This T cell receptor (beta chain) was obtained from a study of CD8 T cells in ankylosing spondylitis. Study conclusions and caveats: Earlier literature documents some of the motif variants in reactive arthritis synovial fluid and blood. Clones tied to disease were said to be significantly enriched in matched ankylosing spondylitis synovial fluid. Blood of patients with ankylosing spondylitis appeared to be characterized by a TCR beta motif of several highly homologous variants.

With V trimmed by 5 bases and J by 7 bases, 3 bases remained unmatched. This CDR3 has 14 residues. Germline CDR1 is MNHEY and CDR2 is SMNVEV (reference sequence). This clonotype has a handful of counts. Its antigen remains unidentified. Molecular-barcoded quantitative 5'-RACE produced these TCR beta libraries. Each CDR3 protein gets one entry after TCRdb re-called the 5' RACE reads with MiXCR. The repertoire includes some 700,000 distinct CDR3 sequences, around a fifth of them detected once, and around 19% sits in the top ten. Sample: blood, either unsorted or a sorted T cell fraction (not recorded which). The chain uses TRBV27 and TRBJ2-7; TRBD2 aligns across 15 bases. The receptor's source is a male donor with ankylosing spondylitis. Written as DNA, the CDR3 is TGTGCCAGCAGTCCCGGGACTAGCGGGAGGGAGCAGTACTTC. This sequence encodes CASSPGTSGREQYF.